This is a list of T cell receptor beta chains from one sample in a study of shared clonotypes between healthy human individuals. Using immunoSEQ multiplex PCR, the repertoire was profiled, and TCRdb retains in-frame clones only, with some absent. In the table there are a few million clones, 95% of which are singletons. Sequenced: naive CD4+ T cells sorted from blood. The receptors stem from a man aged 18 to 35 in good health. The CDR3 runs from the conserved cysteine through the conserved F or W. D genes are given only for firm matches. Size is omitted from some rows. Given values are once, few, many or a class for expanded clones.

TRBV30	TRBJ2-7	NA	NA	TGTGCCTGGAGCGCCAGCTCCTACGAGCAGTACTTC	CAWSASSYEQYF
TRBV2	TRBJ2-7	few	NA	TGTGCCAGCAGTGCAAACACTTACTACGAGCAGTACTTC	CASSANTYYEQYF
TRBV18	TRBJ2-7	NA	TRBD1	TGTGCCAGCTCACCACCGGGACAGGAAAACTACGAGCAGTACTTC	CASSPPGQENYEQYF
TRBV4-2	TRBJ1-6	NA	TRBD1	TGTGCCAGCAGCCAACCGGACAGGGTTAATTCACCCCTCCACTTT	CASSQPDRVNSPLHF
TRBV7-6	TRBJ2-2	NA	TRBD2	TGTGCCAGCAGCTTTTCTTGGACTAGGGGCACCGGGGAGCTGTTTTTT	CASSFSWTRGTGELFF
TRBV5-1	TRBJ1-2	NA	NA	TGCGCCAGCAGCTGGACTCCCGACAGCTCCACGAATTATGGCTACACCTTC	CASSWTPDSSTNYGYTF
TRBV4-3	TRBJ2-2	NA	NA	TGCGCCAGCAGCCCGGAGACCGGGGAGCTGTTTTTT	CASSPETGELFF
TRBV7-9	TRBJ1-4	NA	TRBD1	TGTGCCAGCAGCTTAGGGGACAGGGGGCTTGAAAAACTGTTTTTT	CASSLGDRGLEKLFF
TRBV29-1	TRBJ2-3	NA	NA	TGCAGCGCACTCCTGGCAAACACAGATACGCAGTATTTT	CSALLANTDTQYF
TRBV11-3	TRBJ1-3	NA	NA	TGTGCCAGCAGCGACGGCGGGAACACCATATATTTT	CASSDGGNTIYF
TRBV6-4	TRBJ1-2	NA	NA	TGTGCCAGCAGTGCGGGACCACCGGCCTATGGCTACACCTTC	CASSAGPPAYGYTF
TRBV6-6	TRBJ2-7	NA	NA	TGTGCCAGCAGTTACTCGTCCACAGGGGAGGCCTACGAGCAGTACTTC	CASSYSSTGEAYEQYF
TRBV27	TRBJ2-7	NA	NA	TGTGCCAGCTGGAACTACGGCGACAACGAGCAGTACTTC	CASWNYGDNEQYF
TRBV18	TRBJ1-1	NA	TRBD1	TGTGCCAGCTCACCACGCTGGGGGACAGGGGAAACTGAAGCTTTCTTT	CASSPRWGTGETEAFF
TRBV10-3	TRBJ2-5	NA	NA	TGTGCCATCGCAACCGAGGCAGACTACCAAGAGACCCAGTACTTC	CAIATEADYQETQYF
TRBV6-6	TRBJ1-5	NA	NA	TGTGCCAGCAGACCCCCGGGGGGGGACCAGCCCCAGCATTTT	CASRPPGGDQPQHF
TRBV30	TRBJ2-4	NA	TRBD1	TGTGCCTGGAGTGTTTTTCCGGGACAGGGGGCGGACATTCAGTACTTC	CAWSVFPGQGADIQYF
TRBV7-2	TRBJ2-2	NA	NA	TGTGCCAGCAGCTCCCTCCTGGGTACCCTCAACACCGGGGAGCTGTTTTTT	CASSSLLGTLNTGELFF
TRBV5-5	TRBJ1-5	NA	NA	TGTGCCAGCGGCCCGGCGGGAACTAGCAATCAGCCCCAGCATTTT	CASGPAGTSNQPQHF
TRBV2	TRBJ1-1	NA	NA	TGTGCCAGCAGTGAAAAGGGCTTGAACACTGAAGCTTTCTTT	CASSEKGLNTEAFF
TRBV6-1	TRBJ1-1	NA	TRBD1	TGTGCCAGCAGTGATCGCCAAGGAGGGACAGGGCGAGGGAACACTGAAGCTTTCTTT	CASSDRQGGTGRGNTEAFF
TRBV10-3	TRBJ1-5	NA	NA	TGTGCCATCAGTGAGTCGACAGGTGATCAGCCCCAGCATTTT	CAISESTGDQPQHF